Listed below are T cell receptor beta chains from one sample, sequenced in a study of blood T cell repertoires in COVID-19. Using immunoSEQ multiplex PCR, the repertoire was profiled, and TCRdb retains in-frame clones only, with some absent. Of roughly 20,000 clones listed, around 84% are singletons. Source material: peripheral blood. These receptors were taken from a human donor with active COVID-19. The donor label of this sample is uncertain. The CDR3 runs from the conserved cysteine through the conserved F or W. The order of the fields is V gene, J gene, D gene, clone size, CDR3 protein, CDR3 DNA. A D gene is named only where the DNA matches it firmly. Rows give clone size only sometimes, using once, few, many, or a class for an expanded clone.

v_gene: TRBV7-2
j_gene: TRBJ1-2
d_gene: -
abundance: -
CDR3aa: CASSSTPRANYGYTF
CDR3nt: TGTGCCAGCAGCTCGACGCCCAGGGCCAACTATGGCTACACCTTC

v_gene: TRBV11-3
j_gene: TRBJ2-1
d_gene: TRBD1
abundance: -
CDR3aa: CASSLGGIGTGIYNEQFF
CDR3nt: TGTGCCAGCAGCTTAGGGGGCATAGGGACAGGGATTTACAATGAGCAGTTCTTC

v_gene: TRBV4-3
j_gene: TRBJ1-6
d_gene: TRBD1
abundance: -
CDR3aa: CASSQLSPGQGMNSPLHF
CDR3nt: TGCGCCAGCAGCCAGTTATCTCCGGGACAGGGAATGAATTCACCCCTCCACTTT

v_gene: TRBV5-1
j_gene: TRBJ1-1
d_gene: -
abundance: -
CDR3aa: CASTRGQGIDTEAFF
CDR3nt: TGCGCCAGCACACGTGGTCAGGGTATCGACACTGAAGCTTTCTTT

v_gene: TRBV18
j_gene: TRBJ2-7
d_gene: -
abundance: few
CDR3aa: CASSPGRLMAEQYF
CDR3nt: TGTGCCAGCTCACCGGGGCGGCTGATGGCCGAGCAGTACTTC

v_gene: TRBV5-1
j_gene: TRBJ1-4
d_gene: TRBD1
abundance: -
CDR3aa: CASSTGQLNEKLFF
CDR3nt: TGCGCCAGCAGCACGGGACAGCTTAATGAAAAACTGTTTTTT

v_gene: TRBV7-9
j_gene: TRBJ2-3
d_gene: -
abundance: -
CDR3aa: CASSLMGLATDTQYF
CDR3nt: TGTGCCAGCAGCTTAATGGGCCTAGCGACAGATACGCAGTATTTT

v_gene: TRBV4-2
j_gene: TRBJ2-5
d_gene: TRBD1
abundance: -
CDR3aa: CASSQDRQGRQETQYF
CDR3nt: TGTGCCAGCAGCCAGGACCGACAGGGGCGACAAGAGACCCAGTACTTC

v_gene: TRBV9
j_gene: TRBJ1-1
d_gene: -
abundance: -
CDR3aa: CASSAYTGSEAFF
CDR3nt: TGTGCCAGCAGCGCTTATACAGGAAGTGAAGCTTTCTTT

v_gene: TRBV19
j_gene: TRBJ1-2
d_gene: -
abundance: -
CDR3aa: CASSRGGANYGYTF
CDR3nt: TGTGCCAGTAGTAGGGGGGGAGCTAACTATGGCTACACCTTC

v_gene: TRBV18
j_gene: TRBJ1-6
d_gene: TRBD1
abundance: -
CDR3aa: CASSPGQGGNSPLHF
CDR3nt: TGTGCCAGCTCACCGGGACAGGGTGGGAATTCACCCCTCCACTTT

v_gene: TRBV7-2
j_gene: TRBJ2-7
d_gene: TRBD2
abundance: -
CDR3aa: CASSLELAGPYEQYF
CDR3nt: TGTGCCAGCAGCTTAGAACTAGCGGGTCCCTACGAGCAGTACTTC

v_gene: TRBV7-2
j_gene: TRBJ1-1
d_gene: TRBD1
abundance: -
CDR3aa: CASSLTGENTEAFF
CDR3nt: TGTGCCAGCAGCCTCACAGGGGAAAACACTGAAGCTTTCTTT

v_gene: TRBV6-2/TRBV6-3
j_gene: TRBJ2-5
d_gene: TRBD2
abundance: -
CDR3aa: CASSYSWTSGGDQETQYF
CDR3nt: TGTGCCAGCAGTTACTCCTGGACTAGCGGGGGGGACCAAGAGACCCAGTACTTC

v_gene: TRBV6-5
j_gene: TRBJ2-3
d_gene: TRBD2
abundance: -
CDR3aa: CASTGTAGNTDTQYF
CDR3nt: TGTGCCAGCACCGGAACAGCGGGGAACACAGATACGCAGTATTTT

v_gene: TRBV9
j_gene: TRBJ2-3
d_gene: TRBD2
abundance: -
CDR3aa: CASSLSGVGTDTQYF
CDR3nt: TGTGCCAGCAGCCTTAGCGGGGTGGGCACAGATACGCAGTATTTT

v_gene: TRBV5-1
j_gene: TRBJ2-3
d_gene: TRBD2
abundance: -
CDR3aa: CASSLVGLAGTLPDTQYF
CDR3nt: TGCGCCAGCAGCTTGGTGGGACTAGCGGGGACCCTACCAGATACGCAGTATTTT

v_gene: TRBV5-5
j_gene: TRBJ2-2
d_gene: TRBD1
abundance: -
CDR3aa: CASSLRTGSGELFF
CDR3nt: TGTGCCAGCAGCTTAAGGACAGGGTCCGGGGAGCTGTTTTTT

v_gene: TRBV19
j_gene: TRBJ1-1
d_gene: -
abundance: medium-sized
CDR3aa: CASSIGVTEAFF
CDR3nt: TGTGCCAGTAGTATAGGAGTCACTGAAGCTTTCTTT

v_gene: TRBV7-2
j_gene: TRBJ1-1
d_gene: -
abundance: once
CDR3aa: CASSRTAPEDTEAFF
CDR3nt: TGTGCCAGCAGCCGGACAGCCCCGGAGGACACTGAAGCTTTCTTT

v_gene: TRBV7-2
j_gene: TRBJ1-3
d_gene: TRBD1
abundance: few
CDR3aa: CASNNPGGHSGNTIYF
CDR3nt: TGTGCCAGCAACAATCCAGGGGGCCACTCTGGAAACACCATATATTTT

v_gene: TRBV7-2
j_gene: TRBJ2-3
d_gene: TRBD2
abundance: -
CDR3aa: CASSLAPGTSGGWDTDTQYF
CDR3nt: TGTGCCAGCAGCTTAGCCCCCGGGACTAGCGGGGGGTGGGACACAGATACGCAGTATTTT

v_gene: TRBV24-1
j_gene: TRBJ2-2
d_gene: -
abundance: -
CDR3aa: CATSDYGQPSNTGELFF
CDR3nt: TGTGCCACCAGTGATTACGGACAGCCTTCGAACACCGGGGAGCTGTTTTTT

v_gene: TRBV11-2
j_gene: TRBJ2-7
d_gene: -
abundance: -
CDR3aa: CASSLRSARGSYEQYF
CDR3nt: TGTGCCAGCAGCTTAAGGTCTGCCCGGGGCTCCTACGAGCAGTACTTC

v_gene: TRBV18
j_gene: TRBJ1-2
d_gene: TRBD1
abundance: -
CDR3aa: CASSVGQDYGYTF
CDR3nt: TGTGCCAGCTCAGTGGGACAGGACTATGGCTACACCTTC

v_gene: TRBV5-1
j_gene: TRBJ2-7
d_gene: TRBD1
abundance: -
CDR3aa: CASSFQGQGAHEQYF
CDR3nt: TGCGCCAGCAGCTTTCAAGGACAGGGGGCCCACGAGCAGTACTTC

v_gene: TRBV10-3
j_gene: TRBJ1-1
d_gene: -
abundance: once
CDR3aa: CAISEPMNTEAFF
CDR3nt: TGTGCCATCAGTGAGCCAATGAACACTGAAGCTTTCTTT

v_gene: TRBV6-6
j_gene: TRBJ1-3
d_gene: -
abundance: -
CDR3aa: CASSSSSGTIYF
CDR3nt: TGTGCCAGCAGCTCCTCTTCGGGCACCATATATTTT

v_gene: TRBV19
j_gene: TRBJ2-2
d_gene: -
abundance: -
CDR3aa: CASSPQGQNTGELFF
CDR3nt: TGTGCCAGTAGCCCCCAGGGGCAAAACACCGGGGAGCTGTTTTTT

v_gene: TRBV5-6
j_gene: TRBJ1-2
d_gene: TRBD1
abundance: -
CDR3aa: CASSLPDRASNVRYGYTF
CDR3nt: TGTGCCAGCAGCTTGCCGGACAGGGCGTCAAATGTCCGCTATGGCTACACCTTC

v_gene: TRBV2
j_gene: TRBJ1-1
d_gene: TRBD1
abundance: -
CDR3aa: CASQIGDRAAFF
CDR3nt: TGTGCCAGCCAAATAGGGGACAGGGCAGCTTTCTTT

v_gene: TRBV7-9
j_gene: TRBJ2-2
d_gene: TRBD2
abundance: -
CDR3aa: CASSLNPAGVNTGELFF
CDR3nt: TGTGCCAGCAGCCTAAACCCGGCGGGGGTTAACACCGGGGAGCTGTTTTTT

v_gene: TRBV7-8
j_gene: TRBJ2-5
d_gene: -
abundance: -
CDR3aa: CASSLAGGLTKTQYF
CDR3nt: TGTGCCAGCAGCTTAGCGGGGGGGCTAACGAAGACCCAGTACTTC

v_gene: TRBV7-9
j_gene: TRBJ2-7
d_gene: TRBD1
abundance: -
CDR3aa: CASSRGDRDFYF
CDR3nt: TGTGCCAGCAGCCGGGGGGACAGGGACTTCTACTTC

v_gene: TRBV3-1/TRBV3-2
j_gene: TRBJ1-6
d_gene: -
abundance: once
CDR3aa: CASSLSRERSPLHF
CDR3nt: TGTGCCAGCAGCCTTTCCCGGGAACGTTCACCCCTCCACTTT

v_gene: TRBV9
j_gene: TRBJ2-7
d_gene: -
abundance: -
CDR3aa: CASSAGRSYEQYF
CDR3nt: TGTGCCAGCAGCGCTGGTCGGAGCTACGAGCAGTACTTC

v_gene: TRBV7-8
j_gene: TRBJ2-1
d_gene: TRBD1
abundance: -
CDR3aa: CASSRGTGSYNEQFF
CDR3nt: TGTGCCAGCAGCCGAGGGACAGGGTCCTACAATGAGCAGTTCTTC

v_gene: TRBV4-2
j_gene: TRBJ2-2
d_gene: -
abundance: -
CDR3aa: CASKTVHEANTGELFF
CDR3nt: TGTGCCAGCAAGACAGTCCATGAAGCGAACACCGGGGAGCTGTTTTTT

v_gene: TRBV15
j_gene: TRBJ1-2
d_gene: -
abundance: -
CDR3aa: CATSRDYSGYTF
CDR3nt: TGTGCCACCAGCAGAGATTATAGTGGCTACACCTTC

v_gene: TRBV2
j_gene: TRBJ2-3
d_gene: TRBD2
abundance: -
CDR3aa: CARLAASTDTQYF
CDR3nt: TGTGCCAGGCTAGCGGCTAGCACAGATACGCAGTATTTT

v_gene: TRBV6-4
j_gene: TRBJ2-3
d_gene: TRBD2
abundance: -
CDR3aa: CASGAGHTDTQYF
CDR3nt: TGTGCCAGCGGAGCGGGGCACACAGATACGCAGTATTTT

v_gene: TRBV6-2/TRBV6-3
j_gene: TRBJ1-2
d_gene: TRBD1
abundance: -
CDR3aa: CASSHGSGTGTYGYTF
CDR3nt: TGTGCCAGCAGTCACGGCTCCGGGACAGGAACGTATGGCTACACCTTC

v_gene: TRBV2
j_gene: TRBJ2-3
d_gene: -
abundance: -
CDR3aa: CASRSAGAQRTQYF
CDR3nt: TGTGCCAGCAGGAGCGCGGGGGCGCAGCGGACGCAGTATTTT

v_gene: TRBV9
j_gene: TRBJ2-2
d_gene: TRBD1
abundance: -
CDR3aa: CASTTLRSNRGRLTGELFF
CDR3nt: TGTGCCAGCACCACCTTAAGGTCCAACAGGGGGCGCCTCACCGGGGAGCTGTTTTTT

v_gene: TRBV19
j_gene: TRBJ1-2
d_gene: TRBD1
abundance: -
CDR3aa: CASSLGQGAFGYTF
CDR3nt: TGTGCCAGTAGCTTAGGACAGGGGGCTTTTGGCTACACCTTC

v_gene: TRBV6-6
j_gene: TRBJ2-3
d_gene: TRBD2
abundance: -
CDR3aa: CASSPGRVLSGGSSFNTQYF
CDR3nt: TGTGCCAGCAGCCCCGGGAGGGTTCTGAGCGGGGGGTCTTCGTTCAATACGCAGTATTTT

v_gene: TRBV19
j_gene: TRBJ2-3
d_gene: TRBD1
abundance: once
CDR3aa: CAIRTGDTQYF
CDR3nt: TGTGCCATTAGGACAGGAGATACGCAGTATTTT

v_gene: TRBV7-2
j_gene: TRBJ2-5
d_gene: TRBD2
abundance: once
CDR3aa: CASSAGGAAETQYF
CDR3nt: TGTGCCAGCAGCGCGGGGGGAGCAGCGGAGACCCAGTACTTC

v_gene: TRBV5-6
j_gene: TRBJ1-2
d_gene: -
abundance: once
CDR3aa: CASSSSKTRTDGGYTF
CDR3nt: TGTGCCAGCAGCTCATCCAAAACACGGACAGATGGGGGCTACACCTTC

v_gene: TRBV19
j_gene: TRBJ1-5
d_gene: -
abundance: -
CDR3aa: CASSTRETRASYSNQPQHF
CDR3nt: TGTGCCAGTAGTACCCGCGAGACGAGAGCGTCGTATAGCAATCAGCCCCAGCATTTT

v_gene: TRBV6-5
j_gene: TRBJ1-2
d_gene: TRBD1
abundance: -
CDR3aa: CARAGRGTGSYGYTF
CDR3nt: TGTGCCAGGGCGGGAAGAGGGACAGGGTCTTATGGCTACACCTTC

v_gene: TRBV19
j_gene: TRBJ2-5
d_gene: -
abundance: -
CDR3aa: CASSIDFGFQETQYF
CDR3nt: TGTGCCAGTAGTATAGATTTCGGGTTCCAAGAGACCCAGTACTTC

v_gene: TRBV2
j_gene: TRBJ2-2
d_gene: TRBD1
abundance: -
CDR3aa: CASMDRDNTGELFF
CDR3nt: TGTGCCAGCATGGACAGGGACAACACCGGGGAGCTGTTTTTT

v_gene: TRBV21-1
j_gene: TRBJ1-6
d_gene: -
abundance: -
CDR3aa: CASSKMGWDSSRSYNSPLHF
CDR3nt: TGTGCCAGCAGCAAGATGGGGTGGGACAGTAGTCGCTCCTATAATTCACCCCTCCACTTT

v_gene: TRBV19
j_gene: TRBJ1-2
d_gene: TRBD1
abundance: -
CDR3aa: CASSIGGTVKGYTF
CDR3nt: TGTGCCAGTAGTATTGGGGGGACAGTAAAGGGCTACACCTTC